The 12 T cell receptor beta chains in this list originate from one sample, sequenced in a study of cytomegalovirus exposure and HLA in healthy donors. A multiplex PCR was run with 60 Vbeta primers and 13 Jbeta primers. Profiling relied on immunoSEQ multiplex PCR, and the TCRdb table lists in-frame clones only, not all of them. The data show fewer than 250,000 clones, about four fifths seen once. Sequencing was performed on PBMCs. These receptors all come from a middle-aged man in good health and CMV-seropositive.

The gene calls are TRBV7-9 and TRBJ2-1; weak D call: TRBD2 (6 bases). The CDR3 contains 14 residues. The V end lost 5 bases, the J end lost 6 bases, and 14 bases lay between the germline ends. Germline V gene lookup returns CDR1 SEHNR and CDR2 FQNEAQ (reference sequence). CDR3 bases: TGTGCCAGCAGCCTAACCGGAGGGTTCAATGAGCAGTTCTTC. Encoded protein: CASSLTGGFNEQFF.

V usage is TRBV5-8 and J usage is TRBJ1-5; TRBD1 agrees at 8 bases. This CDR3 comprises 16 residues. Trimming at V came to 2 bases and at J to 0 bases, leaving 4 bases not matched to a gene. CDR1 and CDR2 from the germline V gene are SGHTS and YDEGEE. The CDR3: CASSLGTGNSNQPQHF. CDR3 in DNA: TGTGCCAGCAGCTTAGGGACAGGAAATAGCAATCAGCCCCAGCATTTT.

In this sample, this clone turned up a few times. V usage is TRBV6-5 and J usage is TRBJ1-2; D possibly corresponds to TRBD1 (6 bases). CDR1 is MNHEY, CDR2 SVGAGI, per germline. The CDR3 loop spans 13 amino acids. V lost 7 bases to trimming and J lost 4 bases, with 13 bases between them. The CDR3 DNA is TGTGCCAGCACTCTACAGGGTACCTATGGCTACACCTTC. Protein: CASTLQGTYGYTF.

DNA for the CDR3: TGTGCCAGCAGCTTTAGCGGGAGCCCCCCCGGGGAGCTGTTTTTT. Amino acids: CASSFSGSPPGELFF. The J gene is TRBJ2-2, the V gene TRBV7-3; 9 bases align to TRBD2. Unmatched junction bases numbered 5, after V lost 3 bases and J lost 6 bases. CDR1 and CDR2 from the germline V gene are SGHTA and FQGTGA. The length of the CDR3 is 15 residues.

The V call is TRBV7-8, the J call TRBJ1-2, with 8 bases matching TRBD1. The V segment lost 0 bases and the J segment 2 bases; nucleotides outside the gene matches: 17. CDR3 size: 20 residues. Germline CDR1 is SGHVS and CDR2 is FQNEAQ. The CDR3 reads CASSLAPFTGTGKGNYGYTF. The DNA of the CDR3 is TGTGCCAGCAGCTTAGCCCCTTTCACCGGGACAGGAAAAGGGAACTATGGCTACACCTTC.

The chain carries TRBV5-1 and TRBJ2-6, with 8 bases that match TRBD2. Germline CDR1 reads SGHRS; CDR2 reads YFSETQ. The CDR3 covers 18 residues. V shed 2 bases and J 0 bases; nucleotides not matched to a gene: 7. CDR3 in amino acids: CASSFGSSGTSGANVLTF. The CDR3 DNA sequence: TGCGCCAGCAGCTTCGGTAGTAGCGGGACCTCTGGGGCCAACGTCCTGACTTTC.

The chain links TRBV7-8 to TRBJ2-3, with TRBD2 matching 10 bases. The junction had 9 bases not matched to a gene; V was cut back by 6 bases and J by 6 bases. From germline, CDR1 is SGHVS and CDR2 FQNEAQ. CDR3 length: 15 amino acids. The CDR3 DNA is TGTGCCAGCAGTTCCGCTAGCGGGAGTGGTGATACGCAGTATTTT. This codes for CASSSASGSGDTQYF.

The V call is TRBV5-8, the J call TRBJ1-1; 11 nucleotides align to TRBD1. The ends lost 4 bases at V and 6 bases at J; junction bases unmatched: 5. The CDR3 has 14 residues. Germline V gives CDR1 SGHTS, CDR2 YDEGEE. CDR3 sequence reads: CASSQGQGVAEAFF. Written as DNA, the CDR3 is TGTGCCAGCAGCCAGGGACAGGGGGTCGCTGAAGCTTTCTTT.

The chain employs TRBV19 and TRBJ1-1, with 10 bases lining up with TRBD1. Germline assignment: CDR1 LNHDA and CDR2 SQIVND (reference sequence). V was pared by 5 bases and J by 5 bases, with 5 bases of the junction left unmatched. This CDR3 has 14 amino acids. The CDR3 nucleotides are TGTGCCAGTAGTCTAGGGGGACAGGGGACTGAAGCTTTCTTT. Translation: CASSLGGQGTEAFF.

In its sample, this clone was seen a few times. V is TRBV6-1 and J is TRBJ1-5; no firm D call. Germline CDR1 reads MNHNS; CDR2 reads SASEGT. The CDR3 runs to 12 residues. Deletions cut 3 bases from V and 6 bases from J, with 6 bases between. As DNA, the CDR3 is TGTGCCAGCAGTGATTGGCTTCAGCCCCAGCATTTT. Residues: CASSDWLQPQHF.

To note about this clone: The final CDR3 position lacks the conserved phenylalanine or tryptophan, pointing to a likely read error. The V call is TRBV6-5, the J call TRBJ2-7; D possibly corresponds to TRBD2 (5 bases). CDR1 is MNHEY, CDR2 SVGAGI, per germline. This CDR3 spans 13 amino acids. Trimming took 5 bases from V and 5 from J, leaving 13 bases between them. This chain's CDR3 is CASSPAERNEQYL. The CDR3 region has the DNA TGTGCCAGCAGTCCAGCGGAGCGGAACGAGCAGTACCTC.

The rearrangement links TRBV18 to TRBJ2-2; D is possibly TRBD1 (5 bases). Trimming took 2 bases from V and 5 from J, leaving 15 bases between them. The CDR3 spans 16 residues. Germline V gives CDR1 KGHSH, CDR2 LQKENI. The CDR3 sequence is CASSPSVTAMTGELFF. The CDR3 DNA reads TGTGCCAGCTCACCATCGGTGACAGCGATGACCGGGGAGCTGTTTTTT.